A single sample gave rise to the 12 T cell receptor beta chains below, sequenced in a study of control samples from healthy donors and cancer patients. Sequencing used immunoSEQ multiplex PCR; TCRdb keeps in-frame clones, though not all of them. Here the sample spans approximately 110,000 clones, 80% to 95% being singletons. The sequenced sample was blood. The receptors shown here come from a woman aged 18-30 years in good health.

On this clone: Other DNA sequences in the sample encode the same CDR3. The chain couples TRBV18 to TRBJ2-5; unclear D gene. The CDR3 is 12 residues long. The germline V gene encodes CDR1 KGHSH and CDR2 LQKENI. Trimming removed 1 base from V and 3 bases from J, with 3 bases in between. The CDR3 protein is CASSPREETQYF. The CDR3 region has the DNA TGTGCCAGCTCACCACGTGAAGAGACCCAGTACTTC.

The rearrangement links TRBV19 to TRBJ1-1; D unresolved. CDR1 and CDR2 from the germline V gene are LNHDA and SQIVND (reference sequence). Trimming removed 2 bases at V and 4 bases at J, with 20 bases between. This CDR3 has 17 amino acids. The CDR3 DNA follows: TGTGCCAGTAGTATAAGTCCTTCGCGCAGACTAAGCACTGAAGCTTTCTTT. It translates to CASSISPSRRLSTEAFF. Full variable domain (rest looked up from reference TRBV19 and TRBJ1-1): DGGITQSPKYLFRKEGQNVTLSCEQNLNHDAMYWYRQDPGQGLRLIYYSQIVNDFQKGDIAEGYSVSREKKESFPLTVTSAQKNPTAFYLCASSISPSRRLSTEAFFGQGTRLTVV.

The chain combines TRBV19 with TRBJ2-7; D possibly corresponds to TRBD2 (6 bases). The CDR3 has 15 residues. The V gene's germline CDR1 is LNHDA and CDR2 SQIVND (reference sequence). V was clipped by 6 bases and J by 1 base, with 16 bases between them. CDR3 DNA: TGTGCCAGTAGAGGGTTGCGGGACGGTTCCTACGAGCAGTACTTC. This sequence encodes CASRGLRDGSYEQYF.

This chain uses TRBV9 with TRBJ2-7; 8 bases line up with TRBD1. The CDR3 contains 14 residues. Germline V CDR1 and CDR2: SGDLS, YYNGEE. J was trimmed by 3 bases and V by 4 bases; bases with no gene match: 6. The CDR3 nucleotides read TGTGCCAGCAGCCCTCGGGACAGGTACTACGAGCAGTACTTC. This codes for CASSPRDRYYEQYF.

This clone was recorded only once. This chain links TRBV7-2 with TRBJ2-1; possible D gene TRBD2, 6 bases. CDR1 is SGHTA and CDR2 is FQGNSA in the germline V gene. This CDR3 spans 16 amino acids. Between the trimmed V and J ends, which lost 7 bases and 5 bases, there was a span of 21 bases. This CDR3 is CASTYGPRLGNNEQFF. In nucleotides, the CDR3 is TGTGCCAGCACCTACGGGCCAAGACTAGGAAACAATGAGCAGTTCTTC.

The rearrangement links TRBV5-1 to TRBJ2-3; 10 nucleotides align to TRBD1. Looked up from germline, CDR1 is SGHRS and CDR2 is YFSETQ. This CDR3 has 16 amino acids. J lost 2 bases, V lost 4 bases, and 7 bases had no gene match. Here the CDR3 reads CASSRGQGGITDTQYF. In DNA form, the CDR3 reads TGCGCCAGCAGCCGTGGACAGGGGGGGATCACAGATACGCAGTATTTT. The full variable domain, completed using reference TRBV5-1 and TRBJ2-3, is KAGVTQTPRYLIKTRGQQVTLSCSPISGHRSVSWYQQTPGQGLQFLFEYFSETQRNKGNFPGRFSGRQFSNSRSEMNVSTLELGDSALYLCASSRGQGGITDTQYFGPGTRLTVL.

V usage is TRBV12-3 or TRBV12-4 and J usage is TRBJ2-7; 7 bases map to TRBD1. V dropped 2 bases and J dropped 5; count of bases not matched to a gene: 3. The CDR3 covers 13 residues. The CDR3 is CASSLTGADEQYF. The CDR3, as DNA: TGTGCCAGCAGTTTAACAGGGGCGGACGAGCAGTACTTC.

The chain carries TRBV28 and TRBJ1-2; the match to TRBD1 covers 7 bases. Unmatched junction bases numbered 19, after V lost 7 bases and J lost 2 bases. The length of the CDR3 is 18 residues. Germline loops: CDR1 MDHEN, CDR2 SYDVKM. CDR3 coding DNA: TGTGCCAGCACCGTAGACTCGGGACAGTCTATTAAAAACTATGGCTACACCTTC. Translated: CASTVDSGQSIKNYGYTF.

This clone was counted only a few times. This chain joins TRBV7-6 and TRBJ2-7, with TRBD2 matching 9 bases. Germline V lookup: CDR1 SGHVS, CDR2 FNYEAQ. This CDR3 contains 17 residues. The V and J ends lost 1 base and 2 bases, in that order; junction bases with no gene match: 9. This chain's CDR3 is CASSLEGSGSIAYEQYF. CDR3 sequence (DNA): TGTGCCAGCAGCTTAGAGGGTAGCGGGAGCATAGCCTACGAGCAGTACTTC.

The CDR3 spells CASSLGMSSYEQYF. CDR3 coding DNA: TGTGCCAGCAGCTTAGGGATGAGCTCCTACGAGCAGTACTTC. The chain has TRBV7-2 and TRBJ2-7; D is ambiguous. Per germline, CDR1 SGHTA and CDR2 FQGNSA. V lost 1 base to trimming and J lost 0 bases, with 7 bases between them. This CDR3 spans 14 amino acids.

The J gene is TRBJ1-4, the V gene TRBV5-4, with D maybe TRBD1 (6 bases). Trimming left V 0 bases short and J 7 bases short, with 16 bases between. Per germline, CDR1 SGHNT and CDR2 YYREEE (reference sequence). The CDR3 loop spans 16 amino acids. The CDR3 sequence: CASSLGPTGSLEKLFF. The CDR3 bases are TGTGCCAGCAGCTTGGGACCTACAGGGTCCCTTGAAAAACTGTTTTTT.

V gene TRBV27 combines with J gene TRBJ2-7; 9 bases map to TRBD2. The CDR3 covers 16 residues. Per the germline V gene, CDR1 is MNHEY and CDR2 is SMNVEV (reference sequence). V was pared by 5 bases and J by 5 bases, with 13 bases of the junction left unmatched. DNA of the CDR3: TGTGCCAGCAGTCCAATACCAGCGGGGGGCCCCAACGAGCAGTACTTC. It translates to CASSPIPAGGPNEQYF.